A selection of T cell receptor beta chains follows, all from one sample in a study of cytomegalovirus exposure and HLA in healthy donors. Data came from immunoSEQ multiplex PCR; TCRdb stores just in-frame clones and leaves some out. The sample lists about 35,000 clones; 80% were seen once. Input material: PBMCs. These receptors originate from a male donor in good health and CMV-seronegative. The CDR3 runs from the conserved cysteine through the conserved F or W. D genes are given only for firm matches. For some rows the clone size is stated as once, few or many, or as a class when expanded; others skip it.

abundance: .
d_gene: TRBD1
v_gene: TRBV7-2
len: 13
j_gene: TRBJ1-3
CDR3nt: TGTGCCAGCAGCTCGGACAGGGGAAACACCATATATTTT
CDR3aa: CASSSDRGNTIYF

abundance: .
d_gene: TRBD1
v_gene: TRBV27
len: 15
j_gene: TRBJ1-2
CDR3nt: TGTGCCAGCAGTTCCACAGGGGCGGAGGACTATGGCTACACCTTC
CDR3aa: CASSSTGAEDYGYTF

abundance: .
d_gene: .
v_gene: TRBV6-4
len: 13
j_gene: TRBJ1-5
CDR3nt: TGTGCCAGCAGTGCCCGGGAGGATCAGCCCCAGCATTTT
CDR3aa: CASSAREDQPQHF

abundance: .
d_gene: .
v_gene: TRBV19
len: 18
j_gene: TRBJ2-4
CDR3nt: TGTGCCAGTAGTATAGGTTTAGGGAGAAAGCTAGCCAAAAACATTCAGTACTTC
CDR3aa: CASSIGLGRKLAKNIQYF

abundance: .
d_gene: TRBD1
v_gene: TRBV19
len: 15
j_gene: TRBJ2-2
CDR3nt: TGTGCCAGTAATTCCAGGGGGCGAGGTACCGGGGAGCTGTTTTTT
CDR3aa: CASNSRGRGTGELFF

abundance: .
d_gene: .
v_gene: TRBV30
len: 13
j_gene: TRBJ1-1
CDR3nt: TGTGCCTGGAGTGTAAGCGAGAACACTGAAGCTTTCTTT
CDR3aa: CAWSVSENTEAFF

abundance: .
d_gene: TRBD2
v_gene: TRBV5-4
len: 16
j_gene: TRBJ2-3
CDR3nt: TGTGCCAGCAGCTTGGTACTAGCGGGCTTCACAGATACGCAGTATTTT
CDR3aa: CASSLVLAGFTDTQYF

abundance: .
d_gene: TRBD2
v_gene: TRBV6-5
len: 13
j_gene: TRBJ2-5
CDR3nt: TGTGCCAGCAGTAGGGTGGGAGGGGAGACCCAGTACTTC
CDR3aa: CASSRVGGETQYF

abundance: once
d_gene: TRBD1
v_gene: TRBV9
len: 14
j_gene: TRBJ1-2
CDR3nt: TGTGCCAGCAGCGTAGTAGATGGACAGGGACTAGCGTCCTTC
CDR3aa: CASSVVDGQGLASF

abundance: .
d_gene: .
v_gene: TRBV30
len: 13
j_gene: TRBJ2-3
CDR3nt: TGTGCCTGGAGACGGGAGCCGGCAGATACGCAGTATTTT
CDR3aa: CAWRREPADTQYF

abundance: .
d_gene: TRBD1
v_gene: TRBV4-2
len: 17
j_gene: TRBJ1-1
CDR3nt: TGTGCCAGCAGCCCTACTTCCGGGACAGGGGGCAGGCCTGAAGCTTTCTTT
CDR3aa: CASSPTSGTGGRPEAFF

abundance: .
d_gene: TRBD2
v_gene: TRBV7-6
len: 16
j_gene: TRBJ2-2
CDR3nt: TGTGCCAGCAGCTTAATCGCGGGGGTCAACACCGGGGAGCTGTTTTTT
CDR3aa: CASSLIAGVNTGELFF

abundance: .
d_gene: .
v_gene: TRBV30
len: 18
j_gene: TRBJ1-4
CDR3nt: TGTGCCTGGACCAAAAGGCAGGGAACCTTTGCAACTAATGAAAAACTGTTTTTT
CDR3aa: CAWTKRQGTFATNEKLFF

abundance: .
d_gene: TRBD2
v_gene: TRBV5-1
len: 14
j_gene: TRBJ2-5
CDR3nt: TGCGCCAGCAATTGGGGGGGATCCCAAGAGACCCAGTACTTC
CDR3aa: CASNWGGSQETQYF

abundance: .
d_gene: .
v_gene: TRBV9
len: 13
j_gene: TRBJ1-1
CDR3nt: TGTGCCAGCAGCCCCCTCCCGCAGGGTTTGACTTTCTTT
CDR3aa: CASSPLPQGLTFF

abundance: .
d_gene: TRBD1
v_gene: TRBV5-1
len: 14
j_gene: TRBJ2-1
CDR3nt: TGCGCCAGCAGCTTGGCAGTCAGGGGGCTCGAGCAGTTCTTC
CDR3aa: CASSLAVRGLEQFF

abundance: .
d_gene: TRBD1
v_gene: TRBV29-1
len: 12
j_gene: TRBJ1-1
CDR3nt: TGCAGCGTTAGGACAGGGGACGCTGAAGCTTTCTTT
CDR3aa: CSVRTGDAEAFF

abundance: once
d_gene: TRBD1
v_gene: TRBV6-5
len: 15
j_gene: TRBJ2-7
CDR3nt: TGTGCCAGCAGTTACTTCCGACAGGGAGCCTACGAGCAGTACTTC
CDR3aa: CASSYFRQGAYEQYF

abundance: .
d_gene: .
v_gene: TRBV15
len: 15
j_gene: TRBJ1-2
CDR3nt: TGTGCCACCAGCAGAGAGTTCACCCAGGGCTATGGCTACACCTTC
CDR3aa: CATSREFTQGYGYTF

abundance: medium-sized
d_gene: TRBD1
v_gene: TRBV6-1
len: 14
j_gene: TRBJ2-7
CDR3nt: TGTGCCAGCAGTGGTAGACAGGGGCTACACGAGCAGTACTTC
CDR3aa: CASSGRQGLHEQYF

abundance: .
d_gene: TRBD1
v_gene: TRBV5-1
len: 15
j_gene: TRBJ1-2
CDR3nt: TGCGCCAGCAGCTTGGCCCAGGGGGCTTCTGTTGGCTACACCTTC
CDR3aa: CASSLAQGASVGYTF

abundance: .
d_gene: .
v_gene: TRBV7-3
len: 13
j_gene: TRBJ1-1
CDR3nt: TGTGCCAGCAGCCCCCACCCGGGGACTGAAGCTTTCTTT
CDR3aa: CASSPHPGTEAFF

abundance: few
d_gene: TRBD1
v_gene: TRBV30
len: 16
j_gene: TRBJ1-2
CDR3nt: TGTGCCTGGAGTAGGGGACAGGGGGTACTCTTTGTTAGCTACACCTTC
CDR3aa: CAWSRGQGVLFVSYTF

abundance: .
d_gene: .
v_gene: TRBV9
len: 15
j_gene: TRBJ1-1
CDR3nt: TGTGCCAGCAGCTTCAGCGGGACCCTGTCTAGCGAAGCTTTCTTT
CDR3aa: CASSFSGTLSSEAFF

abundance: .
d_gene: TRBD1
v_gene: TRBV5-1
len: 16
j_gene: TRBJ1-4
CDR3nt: TGCGCCAGCAGCTTGGCCGGGACAGGGGTCGGTGAAAAACTGTTTTTT
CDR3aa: CASSLAGTGVGEKLFF

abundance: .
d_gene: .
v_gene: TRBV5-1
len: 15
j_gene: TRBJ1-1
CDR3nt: TGCGCCAGCAGCTTGGCCGAGGGAGTGAACACTGAAGCTTTCTTT
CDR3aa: CASSLAEGVNTEAFF

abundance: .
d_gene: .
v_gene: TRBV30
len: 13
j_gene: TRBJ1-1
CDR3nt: TGTGCCTGGTCCAGTGTAATGAACACTGAAGCTTTCTTT
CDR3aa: CAWSSVMNTEAFF

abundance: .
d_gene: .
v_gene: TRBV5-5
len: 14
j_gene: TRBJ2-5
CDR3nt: TGTGCCAGCAGCTTGGAGGTAGCATCGGAGACCCAGTACTTC
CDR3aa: CASSLEVASETQYF

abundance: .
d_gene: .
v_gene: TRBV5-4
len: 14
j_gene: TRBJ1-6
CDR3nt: TGTGCCAGCAGCTTTTGGGGGGGGAATTCACCCCTCCACTTT
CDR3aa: CASSFWGGNSPLHF

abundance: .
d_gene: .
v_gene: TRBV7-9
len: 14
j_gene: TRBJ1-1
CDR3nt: TGTGCCAGCAGCTTAGGTCCGGGTGGAACTGAAGCTTTCTTT
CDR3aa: CASSLGPGGTEAFF

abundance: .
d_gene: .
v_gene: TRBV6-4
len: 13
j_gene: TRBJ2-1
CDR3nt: TGTGCCAGCAGTCCTAGCGAGTACAATGAGCAGTTCTTC
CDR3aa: CASSPSEYNEQFF

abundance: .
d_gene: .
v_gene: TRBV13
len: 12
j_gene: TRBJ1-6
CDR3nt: TGTGCCAGCGGCCTCGGGGGTTCACCCCTCCACTTT
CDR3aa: CASGLGGSPLHF

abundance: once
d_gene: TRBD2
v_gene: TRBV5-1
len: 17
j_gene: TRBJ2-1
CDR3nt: TGCGCCAGCAGCCTGGGGAGTAGCGGGAGATATTACAATGAGCAGTTCTTC
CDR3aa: CASSLGSSGRYYNEQFF

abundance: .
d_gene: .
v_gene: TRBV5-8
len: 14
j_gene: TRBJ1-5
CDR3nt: TGTGCCAGCAACGTCGGGCGGGGCGCGCAGCCCCAGCATTTT
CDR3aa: CASNVGRGAQPQHF

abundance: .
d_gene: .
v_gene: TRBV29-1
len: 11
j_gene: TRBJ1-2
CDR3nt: TGCAGCGTTGTCAGTAACTATGGCTACACCTTC
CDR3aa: CSVVSNYGYTF

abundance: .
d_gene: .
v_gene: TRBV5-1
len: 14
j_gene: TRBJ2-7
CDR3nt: TGCGCCAGCAGCTCGACAGGTGGGCCCTCTGGGCAGTACTTC
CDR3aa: CASSSTGGPSGQYF

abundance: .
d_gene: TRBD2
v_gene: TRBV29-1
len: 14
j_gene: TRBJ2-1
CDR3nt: TGCAGCGTTCCAAAGCGGGAGGGCCTCAATGAGCAGTTCTTC
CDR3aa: CSVPKREGLNEQFF

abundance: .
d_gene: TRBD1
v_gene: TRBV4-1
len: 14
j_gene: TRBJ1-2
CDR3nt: TGCGCCAGTTCGGGACAGGGGGGGACCTATGGCTACACCTTC
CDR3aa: CASSGQGGTYGYTF

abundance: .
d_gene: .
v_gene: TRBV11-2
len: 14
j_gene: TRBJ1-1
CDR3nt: TGTGCCAGCAGCCTGATCTCAGGTCCGGCTGAAGCTTTCTTT
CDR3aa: CASSLISGPAEAFF

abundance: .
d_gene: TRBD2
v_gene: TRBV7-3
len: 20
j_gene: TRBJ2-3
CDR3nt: TGTGCCAGCAGCTTATGGCCCCTCCAAGCAGCGGGGGGGCTGGCAGATACGCAGTATTTT
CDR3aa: CASSLWPLQAAGGLADTQYF

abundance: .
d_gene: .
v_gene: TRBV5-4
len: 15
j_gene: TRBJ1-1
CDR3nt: TGTGCCAGCAGCCCCCTTTGGACGGGCGGGGAGGAAGCTTTCTTT
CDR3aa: CASSPLWTGGEEAFF

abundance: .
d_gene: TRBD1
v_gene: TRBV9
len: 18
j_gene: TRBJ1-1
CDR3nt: TGTGCCAGCAGATCCGGGACAGGGACAGATCCGCCGAGCACTGAAGCTTTCTTT
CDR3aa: CASRSGTGTDPPSTEAFF

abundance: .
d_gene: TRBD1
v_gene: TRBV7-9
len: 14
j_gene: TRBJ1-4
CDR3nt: TGTGCCAGCAGCTTAGGACAGGGAGGTGAAAAACTGTTTTTT
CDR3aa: CASSLGQGGEKLFF

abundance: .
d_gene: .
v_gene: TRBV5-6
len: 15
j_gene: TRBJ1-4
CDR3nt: TGTGCCAGCAGCTTGGTTTGGTCAGCGAGTGAAAAACTGTTTTTT
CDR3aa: CASSLVWSASEKLFF

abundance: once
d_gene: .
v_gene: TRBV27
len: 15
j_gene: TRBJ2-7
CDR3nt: TGTGCCAGCAGTTTATCGGGGGGAAGCTCCTACGAGCAGTACTTC
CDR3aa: CASSLSGGSSYEQYF

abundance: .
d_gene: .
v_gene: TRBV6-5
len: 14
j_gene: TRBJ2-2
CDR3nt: TGTGCCAGCAGCTCGCAGGGGGGTACCGGGGAGCTGTTTTTT
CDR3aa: CASSSQGGTGELFF

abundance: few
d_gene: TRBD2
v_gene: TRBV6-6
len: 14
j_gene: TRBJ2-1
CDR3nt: TGTGCCAGCTCCCCTAGCGGGAGTCTCAATGAGCAGTTCTTC
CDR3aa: CASSPSGSLNEQFF

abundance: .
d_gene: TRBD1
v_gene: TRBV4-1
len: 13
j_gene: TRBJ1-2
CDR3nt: TGCGCCACAGGGGGAGGCGGCGTATATGGCTACACCTTC
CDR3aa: CATGGGGVYGYTF

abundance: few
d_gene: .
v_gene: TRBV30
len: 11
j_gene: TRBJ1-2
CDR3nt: TGTGCCTGGTCCGGGGGGGGAGGCTACACCTTC
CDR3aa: CAWSGGGGYTF

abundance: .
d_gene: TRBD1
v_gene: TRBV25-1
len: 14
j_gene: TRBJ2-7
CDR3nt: TGTGCCAGCAGTGAACCGGGACAGGGCAACGAGCAGTACTTC
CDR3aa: CASSEPGQGNEQYF

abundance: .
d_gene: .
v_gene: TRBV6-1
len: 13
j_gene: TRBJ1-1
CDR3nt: TGTGCCAACTCAAAGGGGGAGAACACTGAAGCTTTCTTT
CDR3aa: CANSKGENTEAFF

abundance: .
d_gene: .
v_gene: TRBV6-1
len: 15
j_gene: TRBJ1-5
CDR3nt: TGTGCCAGCAGTGAAATGCCGCAGGGCAGTCAGCCCCAGCATTTT
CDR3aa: CASSEMPQGSQPQHF

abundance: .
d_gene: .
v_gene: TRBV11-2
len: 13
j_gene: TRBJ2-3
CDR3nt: TGTGCCAGCAGCCTCAGACAGTCAGATACGCAGTATTTT
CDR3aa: CASSLRQSDTQYF

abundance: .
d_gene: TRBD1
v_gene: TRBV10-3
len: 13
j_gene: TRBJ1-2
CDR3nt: TGTGCCATCAGTCTACAGGGGGCGGGTGGCTACACCTTC
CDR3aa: CAISLQGAGGYTF

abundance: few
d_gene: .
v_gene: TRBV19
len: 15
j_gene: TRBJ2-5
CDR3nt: TGTGCCAGTAGTTCTCGCAGGGACAACCAAGAGACCCAGTACTTC
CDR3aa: CASSSRRDNQETQYF

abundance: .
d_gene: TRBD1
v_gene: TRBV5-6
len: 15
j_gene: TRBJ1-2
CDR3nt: TGTGCCAGCAGCCGCCCGGGACAGGGGTACTATGGCTACACCTTC
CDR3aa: CASSRPGQGYYGYTF

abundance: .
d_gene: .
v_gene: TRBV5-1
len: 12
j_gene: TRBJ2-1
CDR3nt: TGCGCCAGCAGCTCCCCCGGGGATGAGCAGTTCTTC
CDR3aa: CASSSPGDEQFF